This T cell receptor beta chain was recovered during a study of cytomegalovirus exposure and HLA in healthy donors. Findings and caveats of the study: A further, later analysis showed that HLA-associated TCR beta chains (compared with equally common others) were more clonally expanded. The study found most TCR sequences rare, yet found some public TCRs in many donors. The presence/absence work took it that sequencing depth was about the same across donors. Highly shared variants forming one cluster were likely a sequencing artifact.

As regards this clone: As yet, its antigen is unknown.

It was with 60 Vbeta and 13 Jbeta primers that the PCR ran. Repertoires were generated with immunoSEQ multiplex PCR, while TCRdb's copy carries only in-frame clones and drops some. The sample holds roughly 100,000 clones; roughly three quarters are singletons and the top ten take roughly 5%. The CDR3 is made up of 14 amino acids. CDR1 MGHRA and CDR2 YSYEKL come from the germline V gene. J gave up 3 bases and V 3 bases, and 5 bases lay outside the gene matches. This chain connects TRBV4-1 to TRBJ2-7, with 7 bases identical to TRBD1. Sequenced material: PBMCs. The receptor was isolated from a woman aged 40 to 50 in good health and CMV-seronegative. The CDR3 DNA follows: TGCGCCAGCAGCCAGAATAGGGGGCTCTACGAGCAGTACTTC. It translates to CASSQNRGLYEQYF.